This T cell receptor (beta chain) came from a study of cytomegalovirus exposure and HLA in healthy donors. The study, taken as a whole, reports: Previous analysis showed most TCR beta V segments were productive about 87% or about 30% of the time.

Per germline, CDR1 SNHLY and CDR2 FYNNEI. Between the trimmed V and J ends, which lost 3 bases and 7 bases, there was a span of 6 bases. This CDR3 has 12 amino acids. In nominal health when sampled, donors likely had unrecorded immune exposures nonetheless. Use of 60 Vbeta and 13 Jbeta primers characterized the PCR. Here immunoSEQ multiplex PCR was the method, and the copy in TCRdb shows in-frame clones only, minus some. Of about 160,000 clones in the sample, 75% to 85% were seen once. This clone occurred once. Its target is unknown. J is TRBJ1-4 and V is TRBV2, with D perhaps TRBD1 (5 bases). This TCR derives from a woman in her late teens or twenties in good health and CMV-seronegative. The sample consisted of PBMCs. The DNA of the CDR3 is TGTGCCAGCAGTGATCAGGGTGAAAAACTGTTTTTT. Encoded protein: CASSDQGEKLFF. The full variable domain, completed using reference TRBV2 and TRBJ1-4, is EPEVTQTPSHQVTQMGQEVILRCVPISNHLYFYWYRQILGQKVEFLVSFYNNEISEKSEIFDDQFSVERPDGSNFTLKIRSTKLEDSAMYFCASSDQGEKLFFGSGTQLSVL.